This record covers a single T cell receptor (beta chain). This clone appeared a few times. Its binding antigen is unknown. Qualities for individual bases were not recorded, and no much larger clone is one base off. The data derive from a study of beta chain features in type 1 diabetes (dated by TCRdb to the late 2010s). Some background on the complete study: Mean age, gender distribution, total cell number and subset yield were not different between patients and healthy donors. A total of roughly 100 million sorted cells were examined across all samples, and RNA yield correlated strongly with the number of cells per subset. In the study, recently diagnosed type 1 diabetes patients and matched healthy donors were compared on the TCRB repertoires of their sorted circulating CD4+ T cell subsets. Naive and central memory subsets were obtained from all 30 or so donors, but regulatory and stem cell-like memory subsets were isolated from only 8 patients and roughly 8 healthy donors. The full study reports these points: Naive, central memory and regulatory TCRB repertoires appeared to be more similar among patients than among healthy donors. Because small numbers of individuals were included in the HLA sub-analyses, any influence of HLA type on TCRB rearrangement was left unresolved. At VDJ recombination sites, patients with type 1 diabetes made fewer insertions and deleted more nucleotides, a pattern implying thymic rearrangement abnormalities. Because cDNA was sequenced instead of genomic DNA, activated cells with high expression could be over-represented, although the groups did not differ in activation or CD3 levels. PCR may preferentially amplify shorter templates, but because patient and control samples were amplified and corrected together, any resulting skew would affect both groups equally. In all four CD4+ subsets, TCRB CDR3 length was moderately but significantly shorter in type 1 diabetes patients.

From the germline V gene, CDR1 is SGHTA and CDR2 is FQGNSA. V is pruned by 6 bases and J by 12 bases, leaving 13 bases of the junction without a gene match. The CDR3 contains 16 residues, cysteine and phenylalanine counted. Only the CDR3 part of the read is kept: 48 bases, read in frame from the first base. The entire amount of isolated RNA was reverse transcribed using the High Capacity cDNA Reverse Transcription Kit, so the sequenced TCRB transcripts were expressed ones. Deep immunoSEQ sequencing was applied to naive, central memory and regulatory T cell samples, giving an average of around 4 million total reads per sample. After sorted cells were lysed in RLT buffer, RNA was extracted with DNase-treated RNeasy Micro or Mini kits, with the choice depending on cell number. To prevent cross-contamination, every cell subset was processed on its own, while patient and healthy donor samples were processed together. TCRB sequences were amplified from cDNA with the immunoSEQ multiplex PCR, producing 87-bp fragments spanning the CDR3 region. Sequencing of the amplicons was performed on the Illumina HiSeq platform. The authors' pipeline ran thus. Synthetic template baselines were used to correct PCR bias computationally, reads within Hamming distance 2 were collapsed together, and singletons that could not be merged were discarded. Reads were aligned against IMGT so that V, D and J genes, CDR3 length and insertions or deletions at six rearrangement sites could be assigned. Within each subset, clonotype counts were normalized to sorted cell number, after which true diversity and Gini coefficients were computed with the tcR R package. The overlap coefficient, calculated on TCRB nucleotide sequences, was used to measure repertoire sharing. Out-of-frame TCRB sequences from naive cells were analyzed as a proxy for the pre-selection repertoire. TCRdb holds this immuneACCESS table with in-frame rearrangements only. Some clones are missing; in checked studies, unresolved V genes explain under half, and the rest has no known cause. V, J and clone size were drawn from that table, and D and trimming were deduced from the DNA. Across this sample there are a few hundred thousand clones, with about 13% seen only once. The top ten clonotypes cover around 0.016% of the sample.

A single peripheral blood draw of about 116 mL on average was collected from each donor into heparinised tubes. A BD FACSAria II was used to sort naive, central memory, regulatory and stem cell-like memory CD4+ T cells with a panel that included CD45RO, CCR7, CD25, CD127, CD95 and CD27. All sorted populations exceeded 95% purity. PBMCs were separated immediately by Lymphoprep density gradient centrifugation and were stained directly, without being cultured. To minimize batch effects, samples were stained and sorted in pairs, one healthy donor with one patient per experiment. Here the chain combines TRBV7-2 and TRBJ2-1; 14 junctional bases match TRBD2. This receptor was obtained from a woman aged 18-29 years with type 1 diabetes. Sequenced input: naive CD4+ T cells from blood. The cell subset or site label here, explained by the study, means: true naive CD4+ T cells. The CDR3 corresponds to CASRSPGLAGVGWQFF. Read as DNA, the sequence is TGTGCCAGCAGATCACCGGGACTAGCGGGAGTAGGGTGGCAGTTCTTC.